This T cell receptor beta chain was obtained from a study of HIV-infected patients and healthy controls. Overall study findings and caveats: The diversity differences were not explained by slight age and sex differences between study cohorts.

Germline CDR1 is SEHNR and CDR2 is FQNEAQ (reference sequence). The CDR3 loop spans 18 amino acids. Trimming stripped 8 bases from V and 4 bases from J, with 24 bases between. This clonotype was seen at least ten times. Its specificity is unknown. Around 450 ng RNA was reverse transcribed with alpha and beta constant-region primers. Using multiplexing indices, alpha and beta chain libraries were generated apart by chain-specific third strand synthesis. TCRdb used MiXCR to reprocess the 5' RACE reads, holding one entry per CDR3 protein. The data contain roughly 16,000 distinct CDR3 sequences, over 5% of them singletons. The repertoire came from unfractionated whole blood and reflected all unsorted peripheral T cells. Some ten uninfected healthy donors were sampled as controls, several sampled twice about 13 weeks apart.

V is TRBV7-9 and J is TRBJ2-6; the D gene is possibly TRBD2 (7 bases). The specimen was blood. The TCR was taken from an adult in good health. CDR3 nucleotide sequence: TGTGCCAGCCAAAGGGGGGGGTCACAGACTGGCGGGGCCAACGTCCTGACTTTC. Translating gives CASQRGGSQTGGANVLTF. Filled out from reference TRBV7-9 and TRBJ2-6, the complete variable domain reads DTGVSQNPRHKITKRGQNVTFRCDPISEHNRLYWYRQTLGQGPEFLTYFQNEAQLEKSRLLSDRFSAERPKGSFSTLEIQRTEQGDSAMYLCASQRGGSQTGGANVLTFGAGSRLTVL.